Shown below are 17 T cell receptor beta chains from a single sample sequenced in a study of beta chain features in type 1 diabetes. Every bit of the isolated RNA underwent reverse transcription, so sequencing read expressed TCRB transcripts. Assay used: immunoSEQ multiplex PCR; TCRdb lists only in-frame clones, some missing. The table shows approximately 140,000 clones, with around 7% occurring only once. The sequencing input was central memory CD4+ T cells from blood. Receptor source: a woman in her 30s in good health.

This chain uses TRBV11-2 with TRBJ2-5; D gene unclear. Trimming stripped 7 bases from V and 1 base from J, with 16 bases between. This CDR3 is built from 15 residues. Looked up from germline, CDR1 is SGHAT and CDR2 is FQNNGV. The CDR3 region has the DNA TGTGCCAGCACCCCCCTGACGTCTAGCCAAGAGACCCAGTACTTC. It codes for CASTPLTSSQETQYF.

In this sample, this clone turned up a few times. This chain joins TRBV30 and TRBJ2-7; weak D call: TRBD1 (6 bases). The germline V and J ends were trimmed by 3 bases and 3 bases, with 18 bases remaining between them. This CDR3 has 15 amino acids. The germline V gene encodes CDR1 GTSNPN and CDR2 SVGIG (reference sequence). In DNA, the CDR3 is TGTGCCTGGAGACTACCAGGGGTCCCAAGCTACGAGCAGTACTTC. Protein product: CAWRLPGVPSYEQYF. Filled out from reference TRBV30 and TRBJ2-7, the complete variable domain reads SQTIHQWPATLVQPVGSPLSLECTVEGTSNPNLYWYRQAAGRGLQLLFYSVGIGQISSEVPQNLSASRPQDRQFILSSKKLLLSDSGFYLCAWRLPGVPSYEQYFGPGTRLTVT.

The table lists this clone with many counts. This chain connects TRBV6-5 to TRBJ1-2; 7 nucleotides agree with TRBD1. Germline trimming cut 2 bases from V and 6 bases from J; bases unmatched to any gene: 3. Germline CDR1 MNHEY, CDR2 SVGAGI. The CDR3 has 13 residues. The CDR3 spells CASSYKGGDGYTF. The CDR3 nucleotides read TGTGCCAGCAGTTACAAAGGGGGCGATGGCTACACCTTC.

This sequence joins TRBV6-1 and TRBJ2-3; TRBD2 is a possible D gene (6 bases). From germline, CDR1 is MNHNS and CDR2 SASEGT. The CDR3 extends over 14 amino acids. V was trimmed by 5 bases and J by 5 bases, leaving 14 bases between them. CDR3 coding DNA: TGTGCCAGCAGTTTTTGGGGAGGTGAAGATACGCAGTATTTT. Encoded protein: CASSFWGGEDTQYF.

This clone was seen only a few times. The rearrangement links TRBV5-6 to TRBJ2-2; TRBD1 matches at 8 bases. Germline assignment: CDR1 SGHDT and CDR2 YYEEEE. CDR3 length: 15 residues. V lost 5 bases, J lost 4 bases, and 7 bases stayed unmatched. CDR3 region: CASRSGQGPTGELFF. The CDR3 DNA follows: TGTGCCAGCAGATCCGGACAGGGTCCCACCGGGGAGCTGTTTTTT.

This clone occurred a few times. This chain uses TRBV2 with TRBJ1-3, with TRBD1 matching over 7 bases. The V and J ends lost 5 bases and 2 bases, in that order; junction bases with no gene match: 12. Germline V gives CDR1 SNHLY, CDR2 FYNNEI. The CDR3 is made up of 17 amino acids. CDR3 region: CASSTPPTGVPGNTIYF. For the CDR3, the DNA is TGTGCCAGCAGTACCCCTCCTACAGGGGTCCCTGGAAACACCATATATTTT.

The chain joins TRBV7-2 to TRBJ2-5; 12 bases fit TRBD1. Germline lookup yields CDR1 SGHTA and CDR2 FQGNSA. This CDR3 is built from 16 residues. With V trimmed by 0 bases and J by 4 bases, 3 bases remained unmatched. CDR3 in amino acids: CASSLAGTGGGETQYF. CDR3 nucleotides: TGTGCCAGCAGCTTAGCTGGGACAGGGGGCGGAGAGACCCAGTACTTC.

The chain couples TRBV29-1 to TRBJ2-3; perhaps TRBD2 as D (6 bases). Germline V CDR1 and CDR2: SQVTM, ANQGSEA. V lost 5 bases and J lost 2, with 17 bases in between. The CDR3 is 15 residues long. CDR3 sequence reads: CSVPPHGGTTDTQYF. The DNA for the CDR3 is TGCAGCGTTCCGCCCCATGGGGGGACCACAGATACGCAGTATTTT.

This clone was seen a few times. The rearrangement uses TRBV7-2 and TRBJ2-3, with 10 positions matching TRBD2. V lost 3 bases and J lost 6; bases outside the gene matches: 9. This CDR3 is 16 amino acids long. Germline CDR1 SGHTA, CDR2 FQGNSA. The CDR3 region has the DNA TGTGCCAGCAGCTTCCTCGGACTAGCGGCACGTGATACGCAGTATTTT. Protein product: CASSFLGLAARDTQYF.

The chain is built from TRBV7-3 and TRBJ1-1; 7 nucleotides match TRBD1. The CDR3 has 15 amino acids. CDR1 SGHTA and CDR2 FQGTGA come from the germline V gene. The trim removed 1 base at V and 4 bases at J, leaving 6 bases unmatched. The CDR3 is CASSLSGQGGTEAFF. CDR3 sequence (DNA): TGTGCCAGCAGCTTAAGTGGCCAGGGGGGCACTGAAGCTTTCTTT.

The CDR3 coding sequence is TGTGCCAGCAGCGTAGAATTTAGGACGACTAGCGGGAGATTGAACAATGAGCAGTTCTTC. It specifies CASSVEFRTTSGRLNNEQFF. V usage is TRBV9 and J usage is TRBJ2-1; the match to TRBD2 covers 12 bases. The CDR3 consists of 20 residues. Germline CDR1 is SGDLS and CDR2 is YYNGEE. Unmatched junction bases numbered 15, after V lost 0 bases and J lost 5 bases.

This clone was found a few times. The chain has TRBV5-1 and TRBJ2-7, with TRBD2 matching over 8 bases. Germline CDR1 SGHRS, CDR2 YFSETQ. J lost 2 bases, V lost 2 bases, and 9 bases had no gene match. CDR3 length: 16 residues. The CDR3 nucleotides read TGCGCCAGCAGCTTTCGACTATCGCGGGAGGCCTACGAGCAGTACTTC. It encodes CASSFRLSREAYEQYF. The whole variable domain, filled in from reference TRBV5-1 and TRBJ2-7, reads KAGVTQTPRYLIKTRGQQVTLSCSPISGHRSVSWYQQTPGQGLQFLFEYFSETQRNKGNFPGRFSGRQFSNSRSEMNVSTLELGDSALYLCASSFRLSREAYEQYFGPGTRLTVT.

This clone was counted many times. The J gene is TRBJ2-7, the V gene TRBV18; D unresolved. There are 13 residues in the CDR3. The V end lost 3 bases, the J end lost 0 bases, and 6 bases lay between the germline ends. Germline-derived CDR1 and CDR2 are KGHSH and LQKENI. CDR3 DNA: TGTGCCAGCTCACCGTCTAGCTCCTACGAGCAGTACTTC. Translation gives CASSPSSSYEQYF.

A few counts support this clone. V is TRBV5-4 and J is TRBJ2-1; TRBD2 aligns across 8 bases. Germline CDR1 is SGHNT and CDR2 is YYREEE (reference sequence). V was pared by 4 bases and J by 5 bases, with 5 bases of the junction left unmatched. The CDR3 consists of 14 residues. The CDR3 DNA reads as TGTGCCAGCAGCGTCCCGGGGGGGCACAATGAGCAGTTCTTC. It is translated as CASSVPGGHNEQFF.

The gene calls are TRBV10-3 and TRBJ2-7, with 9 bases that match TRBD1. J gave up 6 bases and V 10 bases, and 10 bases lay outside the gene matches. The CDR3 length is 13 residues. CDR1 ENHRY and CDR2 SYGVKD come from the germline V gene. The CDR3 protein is CASWPGQGLEQYF. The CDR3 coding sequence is TGTGCCAGCTGGCCGGGACAGGGCCTCGAGCAGTACTTC.

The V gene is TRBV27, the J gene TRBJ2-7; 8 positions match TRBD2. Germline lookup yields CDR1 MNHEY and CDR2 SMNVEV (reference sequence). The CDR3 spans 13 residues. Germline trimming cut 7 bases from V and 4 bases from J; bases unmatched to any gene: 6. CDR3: CASTGLAGYEQYF. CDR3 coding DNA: TGTGCCAGCACCGGGCTAGCGGGTTACGAGCAGTACTTC.

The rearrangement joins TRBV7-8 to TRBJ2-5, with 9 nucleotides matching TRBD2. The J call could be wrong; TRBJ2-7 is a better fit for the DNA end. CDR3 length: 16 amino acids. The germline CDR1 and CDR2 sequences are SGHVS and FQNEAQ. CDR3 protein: CASSLVLGLASYEQYF. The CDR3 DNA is TGTGCCAGCAGCTTAGTCCTTGGACTAGCGAGCTACGAGCAGTACTTC.